This T cell receptor (beta chain) was documented in a study of cytomegalovirus exposure and HLA in healthy donors. Whole-study results and caveats: Based on reports, TCR beta sequences accurately predicted HLA-A and HLA-B alleles for most subjects.

Researchers ran the PCR with 60 Vbeta and 13 Jbeta primers. Clones were read by immunoSEQ multiplex PCR, and TCRdb kept only the in-frame ones, dropping some. The sample lists about 140,000 clones, 73% occurring once. Each donor was nominally healthy when sampled (though unrecorded immune exposures were likely). This clone was picked up a small number of times. Its target is unknown. The TCR sequence derives from a human donor in good health. Sample: PBMCs.

CDR3 sequence (DNA): TGTGCCAGCAGCAGCCGACAGGGTGTGGCTGAAGCTTTCTTT. This translates into CASSSRQGVAEAFF. The chain combines TRBV11-2 with TRBJ1-1; 7 bases align to TRBD1. V shed 5 bases and J 6 bases; nucleotides not matched to a gene: 9. There are 14 residues in the CDR3. In germline, CDR1 is SGHAT, CDR2 FQNNGV.